These 18 T cell receptor beta chains were sequenced from one sample in a study of T cells in localized non-small cell lung cancer. Some clones are missing from TCRdb's copy, which holds only in-frame ones; the method was immunoSEQ multiplex PCR. Of about 1,300 clones detected, about 20% appear once; the ten largest clones hold approximately 7.8%. The material was normal lung tissue next to the tumor, obtained before any cancer treatment. These receptors originate from a man aged 40 to 70 with stage I lung adenocarcinoma.

V is TRBV6-4 and J is TRBJ2-5, with D unclear. The CDR3 totals 11 residues. V gave up 10 bases and J gave up 4 bases, with 10 bases separating them. Germline CDR1 reads MRHNA; CDR2 reads SNTAGT. This chain's CDR3 is CATTKGETQYF. As DNA, the CDR3 is TGTGCCACGACGAAGGGAGAGACCCAGTACTTC.

The chain is built from TRBV19 and TRBJ2-1; 9 bases map to TRBD2. J lost 4 bases, V lost 4 bases, and 8 bases had no gene match. Germline V CDR1 and CDR2: LNHDA, SQIVND (reference sequence). CDR3 length: 16 amino acids. The CDR3 DNA follows: TGTGCCAGTAGTAAGAACCCAGCGGGGGGTTACAATGAGCAGTTCTTC. This translates into CASSKNPAGGYNEQFF.

In this sample, this clone turned up a few times. This chain joins TRBV28 and TRBJ1-5; D is uncertain. Germline lookup yields CDR1 MDHEN and CDR2 SYDVKM. Trimming stripped 4 bases from V and 1 base from J, with 8 bases between. The CDR3 covers 14 residues. This CDR3 reads CASSSIQSNQPQHF. The CDR3 region has the DNA TGTGCCAGCAGTTCAATACAGAGCAATCAGCCCCAGCATTTT.

Only one count was recorded for this clone. The chain has TRBV28 and TRBJ1-4, with unresolved D. Germline CDR1 reads MDHEN; CDR2 reads SYDVKM. CDR3 length: 15 amino acids. V lost 5 bases to trimming and J lost 1 base, with 11 bases between them. The CDR3 DNA is TGTGCCAGCAGTCCTGATGGGGAAACTAATGAAAAACTGTTTTTT. It translates to CASSPDGETNEKLFF.

The chain links TRBV1 to TRBJ1-5; TRBD1, as called in the table, went unchecked against the DNA. TRBV1 is assigned pseudogene status. This CDR3 comprises 16 residues. The CDR3 spells CASSQGVTGPGQPQHF. CDR3 sequence (DNA): TGCGCCAGCAGCCAAGGCGTGACAGGGCCGGGACAGCCCCAGCATTTT.

The J gene is TRBJ1-2, the V gene TRBV14, with D tentatively TRBD1 (5 bases). V was shortened by 0 bases and J by 7 bases, with 21 bases between the two germline ends. CDR1 SGHDN and CDR2 FVKESK come from the germline V gene. The CDR3 sequence is 17 residues long. CDR3 amino acids: CASSQDHPGLNLPGYTF. CDR3 DNA: TGTGCCAGCAGCCAAGATCACCCAGGGTTAAACCTTCCTGGCTACACCTTC.

The gene calls are TRBV4-1 and TRBJ2-7; unclear D gene. Trimming took off 1 base at V and 6 bases at J, with 10 bases between the two ends. The CDR3 is 13 residues long. Germline V gene lookup returns CDR1 MGHRA and CDR2 YSYEKL. The CDR3 DNA is TGCGCCAGCAGCCAAGGTATGAGGCGCGAGCAGTACTTC. It specifies CASSQGMRREQYF.

This clone occurred a few times. The chain employs TRBV11-3 and TRBJ2-2, with D maybe TRBD2 (5 bases). Trimming removed 5 bases from V and 1 base from J, with 17 bases in between. Germline V lookup: CDR1 SGHNT, CDR2 YENEEA. The CDR3 contains 17 residues. In DNA form, the CDR3 reads TGTGCCAGCAGCGGACTGAATAGCGTGTTGAACACCGGGGAGCTGTTTTTT. Its translation: CASSGLNSVLNTGELFF.

This clone was recorded a few times. V is TRBV18 and J is TRBJ2-7; 9 nucleotides align to TRBD1. The CDR3 has 15 amino acids. Germline V gene data show CDR1 as KGHSH and CDR2 as LQKENI. With 0 bases clipped from V and 2 bases from J, the junction kept 2 bases outside the gene matches. The CDR3 coding sequence is TGTGCCAGCTCACCACCGGACAGGGGAGCCTACGAGCAGTACTTC. Amino acids: CASSPPDRGAYEQYF. The whole variable domain, filled in from reference TRBV18 and TRBJ2-7, reads NAGVMQNPRHLVRRRGQEARLRCSPMKGHSHVYWYRQLPEEGLKFMVYLQKENIIDESGMPKERFSAEFPKEGPSILRIQQVVRGDSAAYFCASSPPDRGAYEQYFGPGTRLTVT.

This clone is labeled medium-sized. The rearrangement uses TRBV9 and TRBJ2-4; TRBD2 matches 7 bases. This CDR3 has 13 amino acids. J lost 7 bases, V lost 5 bases, and 6 bases had no gene match. Germline values: CDR1 SGDLS, CDR2 YYNGEE. Written as DNA, the CDR3 is TGTGCCAGCAGTGTAACTAGCGACAACATTCAGTACTTC. It specifies CASSVTSDNIQYF.

This clone has only a few counts. This chain connects TRBV6-8 to TRBJ1-2, with D maybe TRBD1 (5 bases). V was clipped by 0 bases and J by 8 bases, with 10 bases between them. CDR3 length: 13 residues. Germline V gene lookup returns CDR1 MNHGY and CDR2 SAAAGT. Written as DNA, the CDR3 is TGTGCCAGCAGTTACTCGTGGCGGGACGGCTACACCTTC. The encoded protein is CASSYSWRDGYTF.

This clone rates as medium-sized. V and J are TRBV11-1 and TRBJ1-2; maybe TRBD1 (6 bases). CDR3 size: 15 residues. V lost 3 bases, J lost 8 bases, and 19 bases lay in between. The germline gives CDR1 SGHAT, CDR2 FQDESV (reference sequence). CDR3 sequence reads: CASSFTAWAGDGYTF. The CDR3 bases are TGTGCCAGCAGCTTTACGGCATGGGCAGGGGACGGCTACACCTTC.

This clone was detected only a few times. This chain links TRBV28 with TRBJ1-2, with unresolved D. The CDR3 contains 12 residues. From germline, CDR1 is MDHEN and CDR2 SYDVKM. Deletions cut 9 bases from V and 7 bases from J, with 15 bases between. The CDR3: CASSGRAFGYTF. CDR3 DNA: TGTGCCAGTTCCGGACGGGCTTTTGGCTACACCTTC.

The chain employs TRBV25-1 and TRBJ2-7; weak D call: TRBD1 (5 bases). CDR1 MGHDK and CDR2 SYGVNS come from the germline V gene. This CDR3 is built from 16 residues. The V end was cut by 1 base, the J end by 3 bases, with 16 bases between. The CDR3 protein is CASSELGPKSLYEQYF. The CDR3 DNA follows: TGTGCCAGCAGTGAATTGGGGCCTAAAAGTCTCTACGAGCAGTACTTC.

This rearrangement joins TRBV30 to TRBJ1-3; 7 positions agree with TRBD1. The CDR3 has 16 amino acids. V lost 5 bases and J lost 0; bases outside the gene matches: 10. Germline loops: CDR1 GTSNPN, CDR2 SVGIG (reference sequence). CDR3 nucleotide sequence: TGTGCCTGGCTCCCCCGTGGGACAGCCTCTGGAAACACCATATATTTT. Residues: CAWLPRGTASGNTIYF.

This clone is large within its sample. The rearrangement links TRBV12-2 to TRBJ2-2. TRBV12-2 represents a pseudogene. The CDR3 sequence is 16 residues long. CDR3 in DNA: TGTGCAAGTCGCACAAGCCGGTCTACGAACACCGGGGAGCTGTTTTTT. Protein: CASRTSRSTNTGELFF.

The chain combines TRBV28 with TRBJ1-5; D remains ambiguous. Germline CDR1 and CDR2: MDHEN and SYDVKM. The CDR3 is 14 amino acids. V lost 5 bases to trimming and J lost 2 bases, with 10 bases between them. CDR3 in amino acids: CASSIDWGNQPQHF. The DNA for the CDR3 is TGTGCCAGCAGTATCGATTGGGGCAATCAGCCCCAGCATTTT.

The chain links TRBV14 to TRBJ2-1; D is possibly TRBD1 or TRBD2 (6 bases each). CDR1 is SGHDN, CDR2 FVKESK, per germline. V was trimmed by 3 bases and J by 4 bases, leaving 25 bases between them. The CDR3 runs to 19 residues. CDR3 sequence: CASSHTKVGGSHLYNEQFF. In nucleotides, the CDR3 is TGTGCCAGCAGCCATACTAAAGTGGGGGGCTCCCATTTATACAATGAGCAGTTCTTC.